The rows below give T cell receptor beta chains drawn from one sample of a study of OX40 agonist ivuxolimab in advanced cancers. Some clones are missing from TCRdb's copy, which holds only in-frame ones; the method was immunoSEQ multiplex PCR. The sample has around 56,000 clones, more than 75% seen once. The specimen was CD4+ or CD8+ T cells sorted from blood, collected in a trial of the OX40 agonist ivuxolimab. These receptors were obtained from an adult with an advanced solid tumor such as melanoma, head and neck, liver or kidney cancer. CDR3s include the opening cysteine and the closing phenylalanine or tryptophan. The D gene is left open where the match is weak. Not all rows give a size; the values are once, few, many and, for expanded clones, a class.

v_gene,j_gene,d_gene,abundance,CDR3aa,CDR3nt
TRBV28,TRBJ1-6,-,-,CASSPRRTPLHF,TGTGCCAGCAGTCCCCGACGTACACCCCTCCACTTT
TRBV7-2,TRBJ1-2,-,-,CASSQSLENYGYTF,TGTGCCAGCAGCCAGAGCCTAGAGAACTATGGCTACACCTTC
TRBV6-5,TRBJ2-5,TRBD1,-,CASSYSGQGETQYF,TGTGCCAGCAGTTACTCGGGACAGGGAGAGACCCAGTACTTC
TRBV27,TRBJ1-2,-,-,CASSWTATYGYTF,TGTGCCAGCAGTTGGACAGCTACCTATGGCTACACCTTC
TRBV25-1,TRBJ2-5,-,once,CASSEGGAREETQYF,TGTGCCAGCAGTGAAGGAGGAGCGCGAGAGGAGACCCAGTACTTC
TRBV10-3,TRBJ2-5,-,-,CAISGGGAETQYF,TGTGCCATCAGTGGAGGGGGGGCAGAGACCCAGTACTTC
TRBV7-9,TRBJ1-3,-,once,CASSLASGNTIYF,TGTGCCAGCAGCTTAGCATCTGGAAACACCATATATTTT
TRBV29-1,TRBJ2-3,TRBD2,-,CSVEGGSSTDTQYF,TGCAGCGTTGAAGGCGGGAGCAGCACAGATACGCAGTATTTT
TRBV5-4,TRBJ2-5,TRBD2,-,CASSLVPAGAETQYF,TGTGCCAGCAGCTTGGTCCCAGCGGGAGCCGAGACCCAGTACTTC
TRBV5-8,TRBJ2-5,TRBD1,few,CASSADRDLETQYF,TGTGCCAGCAGCGCGGACAGGGATTTAGAGACCCAGTACTTC
TRBV7-9,TRBJ1-3,-,few,CASKLGRAGNTIYF,TGTGCCAGCAAACTGGGCAGGGCTGGAAACACCATATATTTT
TRBV9,TRBJ2-7,TRBD2,-,CASSVAGGPFEQYF,TGTGCCAGCAGCGTAGCGGGAGGGCCGTTCGAGCAGTACTTC
TRBV5-1,TRBJ2-2,-,-,CASSLRPGTDGELFF,TGCGCCAGCAGCTTGCGTCCAGGTACGGACGGGGAGCTGTTTTTT
TRBV7-2,TRBJ1-2,TRBD1,medium-sized,CASSSTGFNYGYTF,TGTGCCAGCAGCTCGACAGGGTTCAACTATGGCTACACCTTC
TRBV5-1,TRBJ2-7,-,-,CASSLGSGPYEQYF,TGCGCCAGCAGCTTGGGTAGCGGCCCCTACGAGCAGTACTTC
TRBV28,TRBJ1-2,-,medium-sized,CASSSWTAQNYGYTF,TGTGCCAGCAGTTCTTGGACAGCTCAAAACTATGGCTACACCTTC
TRBV10-3,TRBJ1-3,-,-,CAISESGGRNTIYF,TGTGCCATCAGTGAAAGTGGAGGCAGAAACACCATATATTTT
TRBV7-9,TRBJ2-7,-,-,CASSLAYTDYEQYF,TGTGCCAGCAGCTTAGCGTATACAGACTACGAGCAGTACTTC
TRBV6-6,TRBJ2-7,-,-,CASSKEGTYYEQYF,TGTGCCAGCAGTAAGGAGGGGACCTACTACGAGCAGTACTTC
TRBV15,TRBJ2-1,TRBD2,-,CATSRGRLAEYNEQFF,TGTGCCACCAGCAGAGGTAGACTAGCGGAGTACAATGAGCAGTTCTTC
TRBV7-9,TRBJ2-3,-,-,CASSLYLDSTDTQYF,TGTGCCAGCAGCTTGTATCTTGACAGCACAGATACGCAGTATTTT
TRBV19,TRBJ1-5,TRBD1,few,CASTPTSGTGGNQPQHF,TGTGCCAGTACACCCACCTCAGGGACAGGAGGCAATCAGCCCCAGCATTTT
TRBV27,TRBJ1-2,-,-,CAARSAQYGYTF,TGTGCCGCGAGATCTGCACAGTATGGCTACACCTTC
TRBV6-1,TRBJ1-2,-,-,CASRLTGRDYGYTF,TGTGCCAGCAGGCTGACAGGTCGTGACTATGGCTACACCTTC
TRBV5-1,TRBJ1-1,-,once,CASSPSVEYMNTEAFF,TGCGCCAGCAGCCCGTCCGTCGAGTACATGAACACTGAAGCTTTCTTT
TRBV19,TRBJ1-1,-,-,CASIADTLNTEAFF,TGTGCCAGTATAGCAGACACTTTGAACACTGAAGCTTTCTTT
TRBV28,TRBJ2-7,-,-,CASSPRVYEQYF,TGTGCCAGCAGCCCGCGGGTCTACGAGCAGTACTTC
TRBV15,TRBJ1-4,-,-,CATSRGVRGEGEKLFF,TGTGCCACCAGCAGGGGGGTCAGGGGCGAAGGGGAAAAACTGTTTTTT
TRBV7-9,TRBJ2-2,TRBD2,-,CASSLDASGRRRTGELFF,TGTGCCAGCAGCTTAGACGCTAGCGGGAGGCGTAGGACCGGGGAGCTGTTTTTT
TRBV6-1,TRBJ2-1,TRBD2,-,CASSELSGTSYNEQFF,TGTGCCAGCAGTGAGCTTTCCGGGACTAGCTACAATGAGCAGTTCTTC
TRBV6-1,TRBJ2-3,TRBD2,once,CASRAGSTDTQYF,TGTGCCAGCAGAGCGGGAAGCACAGATACGCAGTATTTT